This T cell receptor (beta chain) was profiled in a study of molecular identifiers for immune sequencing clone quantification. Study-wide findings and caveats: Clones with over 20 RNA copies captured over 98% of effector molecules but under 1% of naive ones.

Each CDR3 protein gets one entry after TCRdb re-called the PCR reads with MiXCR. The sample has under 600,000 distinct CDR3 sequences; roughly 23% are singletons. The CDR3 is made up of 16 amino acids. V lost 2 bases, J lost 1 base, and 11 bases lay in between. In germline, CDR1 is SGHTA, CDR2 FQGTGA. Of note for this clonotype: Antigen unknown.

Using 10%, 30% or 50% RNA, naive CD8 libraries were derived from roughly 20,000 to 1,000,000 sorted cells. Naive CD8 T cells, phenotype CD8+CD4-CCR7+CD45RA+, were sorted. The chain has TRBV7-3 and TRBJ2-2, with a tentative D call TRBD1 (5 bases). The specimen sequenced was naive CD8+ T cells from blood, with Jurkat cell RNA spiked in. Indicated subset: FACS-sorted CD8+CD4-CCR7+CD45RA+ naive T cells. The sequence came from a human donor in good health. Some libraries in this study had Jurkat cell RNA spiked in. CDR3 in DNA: TGTGCCAGCAGCTTATTTGTAACAGGGAACACCGGGGAGCTGTTTTTT. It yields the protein CASSLFVTGNTGELFF.